The 20 T cell receptor beta chains below were found in one sample sequenced in a study of technical replicates of blood from a handful of donors. Assay used: immunoSEQ multiplex PCR; TCRdb lists only in-frame clones, some missing. There are tens of thousands of clones in the sample; 92% occur only once, and roughly 0.28% lies in the top ten. The sequenced material came from T cells isolated from PBMCs. All receptors derive from a human donor in good health.

J is TRBJ2-7 and V is TRBV5-1, with 8 bases aligning to TRBD1. CDR3 length: 15 residues. After removal of 0 bases from V and 4 bases from J, the junction contained 6 bases not matched to a gene. From germline, CDR1 is SGHRS and CDR2 YFSETQ. The CDR3 region has the DNA TGCGCCAGCAGCTTGGTTCGTGGACAGGGATACGAGCAGTACTTC. Amino acids: CASSLVRGQGYEQYF.

The CDR3 here is CASSPGQGNIYEQYF. The DNA for the CDR3 is TGTGCCAGCAGCCCCGGACAGGGAAACATCTACGAGCAGTACTTC. The rearrangement links TRBV7-3 to TRBJ2-7; 8 bases are a match to TRBD1. V shed 5 bases and J 3 bases; nucleotides not matched to a gene: 9. Germline loops: CDR1 SGHTA, CDR2 FQGTGA. The CDR3 runs 15 residues.

The J gene is TRBJ1-6, the V gene TRBV6-5, with D possibly TRBD1 on 6 matching bases. The germline V and J ends were trimmed by 5 bases and 9 bases, with 11 bases remaining between them. Germline V gene lookup returns CDR1 MNHEY and CDR2 SVGAGI. This CDR3 is 13 amino acids long. CDR3 in DNA: TGTGCCAGCAGTGCTCGGACAGTTTCACCCCTCCACTTT. This encodes CASSARTVSPLHF.

The chain couples TRBV12-5 to TRBJ2-7, with 7 bases identical to TRBD2. Germline V gene sequence: CDR1 LGHNT, CDR2 FRNRAP. J lost 3 bases, V lost 0 bases, and 20 bases had no gene match. The CDR3 consists of 20 residues. The CDR3 region has the DNA TGTGCTAGTGGTTTGGTTATCAACGGGGAGGGAGGGATAGAGGTCTACGAGCAGTACTTC. As protein: CASGLVINGEGGIEVYEQYF.

The chain uses TRBV9 and TRBJ1-1, with D unresolved. V lost 4 bases and J lost 8, with 15 bases in between. This CDR3 contains 13 residues. Germline-derived CDR1 and CDR2 are SGDLS and YYNGEE. CDR3 loop: CASSPGPRAEAFF. The CDR3 DNA reads TGTGCCAGCAGCCCTGGGCCGAGGGCCGAAGCTTTCTTT.

The gene calls are TRBV11-3 and TRBJ2-3; 9 nucleotides align to TRBD2. Germline V lookup: CDR1 SGHNT, CDR2 YENEEA. With 4 bases clipped from V and 2 bases from J, the junction kept 7 bases outside the gene matches. The CDR3 contains 16 residues. CDR3 sequence reads: CASSSSTSGNTDTQYF. The CDR3, as DNA: TGTGCCAGCAGCTCCTCGACTAGCGGCAACACAGATACGCAGTATTTT.

V gene TRBV6-1 combines with J gene TRBJ2-7, with TRBD1 matching over 7 bases. Per germline, CDR1 MNHNS and CDR2 SASEGT. The length of the CDR3 is 14 residues. V was clipped by 8 bases and J by 1 base; unmatched bases: 8. The CDR3 nucleotides read TGTGCCAGCGGTCAACAGGGGTCTTCCTACGAGCAGTACTTC. Protein: CASGQQGSSYEQYF.

The chain joins TRBV4-2 to TRBJ2-2; 7 bases are a match to TRBD2. Per the germline V gene, CDR1 is LGHNA and CDR2 is YNFKEQ. The CDR3 length is 16 residues. Losses at the gene ends were 0 bases for V and 5 bases for J; bases not matched to a gene: 6. For the CDR3, the DNA is TGTGCCAGCAGCCAAGATCGGCGGGAGAGGACCGGGGAGCTGTTTTTT. Translation: CASSQDRRERTGELFF.

CDR3 amino acids: CASSSGQGAREKLFF. In nucleotides, the CDR3 is TGCGCCAGCAGCTCGGGACAGGGGGCGCGTGAAAAACTGTTTTTT. The rearrangement links TRBV5-1 to TRBJ1-4; 12 nucleotides line up with TRBD1. V shed 3 bases, J shed 7 bases, and the junction held 4 bases outside the gene matches. Per the germline V gene, CDR1 is SGHRS and CDR2 is YFSETQ. CDR3 size: 15 residues.

This chain joins TRBV4-1 and TRBJ1-2, with TRBD1 identical over 7 bases. From germline, CDR1 is MGHRA and CDR2 YSYEKL. The CDR3 loop spans 17 amino acids. Trimming removed 0 bases from V and 4 bases from J; junction bases left unmatched: 11. CDR3 amino acids: CASSQDPMGTALYGYTF. In DNA, the CDR3 is TGCGCCAGCAGCCAAGACCCAATGGGGACAGCGCTCTATGGCTACACCTTC.

The chain carries TRBV15 and TRBJ2-1; D ambiguous. The CDR3 sequence is 13 residues long. Germline V CDR1 and CDR2: LNHNV, YYDKDF (reference sequence). V was shortened by 1 base and J by 6 bases, with 7 bases between the two germline ends. The CDR3 protein is CATSRGASNEQFF. The CDR3 coding sequence is TGTGCCACCAGCAGAGGGGCGTCCAATGAGCAGTTCTTC.

This chain connects TRBV5-1 to TRBJ2-7; D is uncertain. Germline values: CDR1 SGHRS, CDR2 YFSETQ. The V end was cut by 0 bases, the J end by 5 bases, with 3 bases between. CDR3 size: 11 residues. CDR3 sequence: CASSLVNEQYF. CDR3 in DNA: TGCGCCAGCAGCTTGGTAAACGAGCAGTACTTC. The full variable domain, completed using reference TRBV5-1 and TRBJ2-7, is KAGVTQTPRYLIKTRGQQVTLSCSPISGHRSVSWYQQTPGQGLQFLFEYFSETQRNKGNFPGRFSGRQFSNSRSEMNVSTLELGDSALYLCASSLVNEQYFGPGTRLTVT.

V usage is TRBV11-2 and J usage is TRBJ2-3, with TRBD2 matching over 11 bases. The CDR3 length is 17 residues. Trimming took 5 bases from V and 5 from J; bases not matched to a gene: 12. Germline assignment: CDR1 SGHAT and CDR2 FQNNGV. This CDR3 is CASSLPLAGGRLDTQYF. The CDR3 nucleotides read TGTGCCAGCAGCCTACCGCTAGCGGGGGGTCGCTTAGATACGCAGTATTTT. Full variable domain (remainder filled in from reference TRBV11-2 and TRBJ2-3): EAGVAQSPRYKIIEKRQSVAFWCNPISGHATLYWYQQILGQGPKLLIQFQNNGVVDDSQLPKDRFSAERLKGVDSTLKIQPAKLEDSAVYLCASSLPLAGGRLDTQYFGPGTRLTVL.

V is TRBV5-6 and J is TRBJ2-3; 8 bases are a match to TRBD2. Germline V gives CDR1 SGHDT, CDR2 YYEEEE. V was clipped by 2 bases and J by 5 bases; unmatched bases: 7. The CDR3 spans 15 residues. The chain's CDR3 is CASSFHGGARDTQYF. CDR3 nucleotide sequence: TGTGCCAGCAGCTTCCACGGGGGGGCCAGAGATACGCAGTATTTT.

This chain links TRBV15 with TRBJ2-1; 9 bases align to TRBD2. Losses at the gene ends were 6 bases for V and 9 bases for J; bases not matched to a gene: 21. Germline-derived CDR1 and CDR2 are LNHNV and YYDKDF (reference sequence). CDR3 length: 18 residues. CDR3 sequence (DNA): TGTGCCACCAGGCTGAGCGGACTTGGGACTAGCTTCAAGGGTGAGCAGTTCTTC. Protein product: CATRLSGLGTSFKGEQFF.

This chain joins TRBV27 and TRBJ1-1; 7 bases agree with TRBD1. V shed 4 bases, J shed 5 bases, and the junction held 1 base outside the gene matches. Germline values: CDR1 MNHEY, CDR2 SMNVEV (reference sequence). This CDR3 comprises 12 residues. CDR3 amino acids: CASSSRGTEAFF. The CDR3 DNA is TGTGCCAGCAGTTCCAGGGGGACTGAAGCTTTCTTT.

V and J are TRBV7-9 and TRBJ1-2; D is possibly TRBD1 (6 bases). The CDR3 runs 13 residues. Germline V gene lookup returns CDR1 SEHNR and CDR2 FQNEAQ (reference sequence). V was shortened by 4 bases and J by 4 bases, with 10 bases between the two germline ends. In DNA, the CDR3 is TGTGCCAGCAGCTCCGGACAGACCTATGGCTACACCTTC. This gives the protein CASSSGQTYGYTF.

The chain has TRBV6-4 and TRBJ1-4; D remains ambiguous. Germline CDR1 MRHNA, CDR2 SNTAGT. The CDR3 spans 11 residues. V lost 6 bases to trimming and J lost 13 bases, with 12 bases between them. Here the CDR3 reads CASRLSGGLFF. The CDR3 nucleotides read TGTGCCAGCAGGCTCTCGGGTGGACTGTTTTTT.

The V call is TRBV5-1, the J call TRBJ2-1; TRBD2 agrees at 8 bases. The length of the CDR3 is 15 residues. J was trimmed by 7 bases and V by 7 bases; bases with no gene match: 13. Germline V gene data show CDR1 as SGHRS and CDR2 as YFSETQ. Here the CDR3 DNA reads TGCGCCAGCTACCCTGGGACTAGAGAACTAAATGAGCAGTTCTTC. Its translation is CASYPGTRELNEQFF.

CDR3 in DNA: TGCGCCAGCAGCCATGGACTAGATTGGTCCTACGAGCAGTACTTC. Protein: CASSHGLDWSYEQYF. V gene TRBV4-1 combines with J gene TRBJ2-7; 7 positions match TRBD2. The trim removed 3 bases at V and 1 base at J, leaving 6 bases unmatched. This CDR3 spans 15 amino acids. The germline V gene has CDR1 MGHRA and CDR2 YSYEKL.